The T cell receptor (beta chain) under discussion was sequenced for a study of OX40 agonist ivuxolimab in advanced cancers. Looked up from germline, CDR1 is SGHRS and CDR2 is YFSETQ. This CDR3 comprises 15 residues. V gave up 5 bases and J gave up 4 bases, with 16 bases separating them. TCRdb's table, derived via immunoSEQ multiplex PCR, lists solely in-frame clones and lacks some. The repertoire holds tens of thousands of clones, with about 89% as singletons. The J gene is TRBJ2-1, the V gene TRBV5-1; D possibly corresponds to TRBD1 (7 bases). The source of this sequence is an adult with an advanced solid tumor such as melanoma, head and neck, liver or kidney cancer. The input for sequencing was CD4+ or CD8+ T cells sorted from blood, taken in a trial of the OX40 agonist ivuxolimab. CDR3 nucleotides: TGCGCCAGCAGAACCCAGGGGGGAGCATACAATGAGCAGTTCTTC. Protein sequence: CASRTQGGAYNEQFF.